Listed below are T cell receptor beta chains from one sample, sequenced in a study of T cell responses to AZD1222 COVID-19 vaccine. The method was immunoSEQ multiplex PCR; TCRdb's version includes in-frame clones alone and lacks a portion of them. The sample carries some 100,000 clones, approximately 91% recorded once. The input for sequencing was peripheral blood, taken on day 0 of AZD1222 vaccination. Receptor source: an adult in good health. Each CDR3 is given with its conserved first and last residue. The D gene is left open where the match is weak. For some rows the clone size is stated as once, few or many, or as a class when expanded; others skip it.

d_gene: NA
abundance: NA
j_gene: TRBJ2-2
v_gene: TRBV21-1
CDR3nt: TGTGCCAGCACCCCGGGGGGAAAGTGGAACACCGGGGAGCTGTTTTTT
CDR3aa: CASTPGGKWNTGELFF

d_gene: TRBD1
abundance: NA
j_gene: TRBJ2-7
v_gene: TRBV11-2
CDR3nt: TGTGCCAGCAGCTTATTTCCGACAGGGAGCTCCTACGAGCAGTACTTC
CDR3aa: CASSLFPTGSSYEQYF

d_gene: TRBD2
abundance: NA
j_gene: TRBJ2-1
v_gene: TRBV9
CDR3nt: TGTGCCAGCAACCTACTAGCGGGAGGGGGTGAGCAGTTCTTC
CDR3aa: CASNLLAGGGEQFF

d_gene: NA
abundance: few
j_gene: TRBJ1-2
v_gene: TRBV7-2
CDR3nt: TGTGCCAGCAGCTTAGGGCCGCTAGGGTATGGCTACACCTTC
CDR3aa: CASSLGPLGYGYTF

d_gene: NA
abundance: NA
j_gene: TRBJ1-4
v_gene: TRBV5-1
CDR3nt: TGCGCCAGCAGCCCCCGGGGAGGGGCAGGATCGGGAAAACTGTTTTTT
CDR3aa: CASSPRGGAGSGKLFF

d_gene: NA
abundance: NA
j_gene: TRBJ2-1
v_gene: TRBV19
CDR3nt: TGTGCCAGTAGCTTCGGGCTCTCTAGTGAGCAGTTCTTC
CDR3aa: CASSFGLSSEQFF

d_gene: NA
abundance: NA
j_gene: TRBJ1-3
v_gene: TRBV7-6
CDR3nt: TGTGCCAGCAGCTCAGACCTCTCGGGGGTAAACTCTGGAAACACCATATATTTT
CDR3aa: CASSSDLSGVNSGNTIYF

d_gene: NA
abundance: NA
j_gene: TRBJ2-3
v_gene: TRBV2
CDR3nt: TGTGCCAGCAGTGAAGAGGGGTATACGCAGTATTTT
CDR3aa: CASSEEGYTQYF

d_gene: NA
abundance: NA
j_gene: TRBJ2-1
v_gene: TRBV29-1
CDR3nt: TGCAGCGTTGCGGAGGTGATGGTGAATGAGCAGTTCTTC
CDR3aa: CSVAEVMVNEQFF

d_gene: TRBD2
abundance: NA
j_gene: TRBJ2-1
v_gene: TRBV5-4
CDR3nt: TGTGCCAGCAGCTTGGAGCGGGAGGCCCACAATGAGCAGTTCTTC
CDR3aa: CASSLEREAHNEQFF

d_gene: NA
abundance: NA
j_gene: TRBJ1-2
v_gene: TRBV7-8
CDR3nt: TGTGCCAGCAAAGACCTGGGGGGCGCGAGCTATGGCTACACCTTC
CDR3aa: CASKDLGGASYGYTF

d_gene: TRBD2
abundance: NA
j_gene: TRBJ2-5
v_gene: TRBV19
CDR3nt: TGTGCCAGTAGTATAGGGGGTAGCGGGAGCGGTGAGACCCAGTACTTC
CDR3aa: CASSIGGSGSGETQYF

d_gene: NA
abundance: NA
j_gene: TRBJ2-1
v_gene: TRBV5-1
CDR3nt: TGCGCCAGCAGCATGACCGCTAGCCCCAATGAGCAGTTCTTC
CDR3aa: CASSMTASPNEQFF

d_gene: NA
abundance: few
j_gene: TRBJ2-7
v_gene: TRBV4-1
CDR3nt: TGCGCCAGCAGCCACCTTTTCGAGGGAGCCGGAGGTGCCTACGAGCAGTACTTC
CDR3aa: CASSHLFEGAGGAYEQYF

d_gene: NA
abundance: NA
j_gene: TRBJ2-1
v_gene: TRBV19
CDR3nt: TGTGCCAGTAGATCGATGGCTCTCTACAATGAGCAGTTCTTC
CDR3aa: CASRSMALYNEQFF

d_gene: NA
abundance: once
j_gene: TRBJ2-5
v_gene: TRBV13
CDR3nt: TGTGCCAGCAGCTTAGATCGGGGGGAGACCCAGTACTTC
CDR3aa: CASSLDRGETQYF

d_gene: NA
abundance: once
j_gene: TRBJ1-4
v_gene: TRBV5-1
CDR3nt: TGCGCCAGCAGCTTGGTGGGGCATGGTAATGAAAAACTGTTTTTT
CDR3aa: CASSLVGHGNEKLFF

d_gene: NA
abundance: few
j_gene: TRBJ1-1
v_gene: TRBV6-5
CDR3nt: TGTGCCAGCAGTCCTATGGGGGGGAGTACTGAAGCTTTCTTT
CDR3aa: CASSPMGGSTEAFF

d_gene: NA
abundance: few
j_gene: TRBJ2-1
v_gene: TRBV9
CDR3nt: TGTGCCAGCAGCGTAGGCACCGCCATTCCTTACAATGAGCAGTTCTTC
CDR3aa: CASSVGTAIPYNEQFF

d_gene: TRBD1
abundance: NA
j_gene: TRBJ2-3
v_gene: TRBV5-1
CDR3nt: TGCGCCAGCAGCTTGGGGGACAGGGTGACAGATACGCAGTATTTT
CDR3aa: CASSLGDRVTDTQYF

d_gene: NA
abundance: NA
j_gene: TRBJ1-2
v_gene: TRBV3-1/TRBV3-2
CDR3nt: TGTGCCAGCAGCCCTCGGGACACCGGGGGCTACACCTTC
CDR3aa: CASSPRDTGGYTF